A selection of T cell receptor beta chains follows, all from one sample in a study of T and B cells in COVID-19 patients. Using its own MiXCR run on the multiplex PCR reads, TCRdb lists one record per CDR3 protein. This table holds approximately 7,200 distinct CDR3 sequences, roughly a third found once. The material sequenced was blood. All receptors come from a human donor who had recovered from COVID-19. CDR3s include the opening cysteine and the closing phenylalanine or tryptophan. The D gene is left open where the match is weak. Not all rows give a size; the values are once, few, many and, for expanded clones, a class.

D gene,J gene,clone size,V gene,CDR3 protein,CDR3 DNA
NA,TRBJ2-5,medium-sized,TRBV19,CASSNSRQTQYF,TGTGCCAGTAGCAACTCACGGCAGACCCAGTACTTC
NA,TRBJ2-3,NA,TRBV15,CATSRVGDTQYF,TGTGCCACCAGCAGAGTAGGAGATACGCAGTATTTT
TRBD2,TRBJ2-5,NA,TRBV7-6,CASSPSGGGETQYF,TGTGCCAGCAGCCCTAGCGGGGGGGGAGAGACCCAGTACTTC
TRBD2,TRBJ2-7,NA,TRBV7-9,CASSRVAGPQQYF,TGTGCCAGCAGCCGAGTAGCGGGGCCCCAGCAGTACTTC
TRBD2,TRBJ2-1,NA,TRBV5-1,CASSSTSGGMNEQFF,TGCGCCAGCAGCTCGACTAGCGGGGGGATGAATGAGCAGTTCTTC
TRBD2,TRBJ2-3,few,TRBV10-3,CAISIAGGTDTQYF,TGTGCCATCAGTATAGCGGGGGGCACAGATACGCAGTATTTT
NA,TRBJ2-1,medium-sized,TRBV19,CASTLGVNEQFF,TGTGCCAGTACCCTGGGGGTCAATGAGCAGTTCTTC
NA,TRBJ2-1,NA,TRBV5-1,CASSFESSYNEQFF,TGCGCCAGCAGCTTCGAGAGCTCCTACAATGAGCAGTTCTTC
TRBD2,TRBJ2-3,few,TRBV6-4,CASSPLGGSTDTQYF,TGTGCCAGCAGCCCCCTGGGGGGGAGCACAGATACGCAGTATTTT
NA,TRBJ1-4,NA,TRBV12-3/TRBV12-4,CASSLGAGGNEKLFF,TGTGCCAGCAGCCTCGGGGCAGGAGGTAATGAAAAACTGTTTTTT
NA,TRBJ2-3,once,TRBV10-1,CASSGTLLTDTQYF,TGCGCCAGCAGCGGGACTCTACTCACAGATACGCAGTATTTT
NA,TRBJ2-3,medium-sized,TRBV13,CASSSLADTQYF,TGTGCCAGCAGCTCTCTAGCAGATACGCAGTATTTT
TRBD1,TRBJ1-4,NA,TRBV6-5,CASSESGDRKLFF,TGTGCCAGCAGTGAATCTGGGGACAGAAAACTGTTTTTT
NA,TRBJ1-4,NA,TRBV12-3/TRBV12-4,CASSLYWDEKLFF,TGTGCCAGCAGTTTGTATTGGGATGAAAAACTGTTTTTT
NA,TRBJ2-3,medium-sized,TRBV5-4,CASSPSMADTQYF,TGTGCCAGCAGCCCGTCGATGGCAGATACGCAGTATTTT
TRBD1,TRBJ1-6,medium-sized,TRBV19,CASSKARQGAFSPLHF,TGTGCCAGTTCAAAAGCGAGACAGGGGGCATTTTCACCCCTCCACTTT
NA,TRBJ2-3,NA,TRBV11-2,CASSLASDTQYF,TGTGCCAGCAGCTTAGCCTCAGATACGCAGTATTTT
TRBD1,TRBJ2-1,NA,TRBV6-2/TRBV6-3,CAISGGRGQYNEQFF,TGTGCCATCAGTGGAGGAAGGGGGCAGTACAATGAGCAGTTCTTC
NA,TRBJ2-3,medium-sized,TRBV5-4,CASSSDSRDTDTQYF,TGTGCCAGCAGCTCCGACAGTCGGGACACAGATACGCAGTATTTT
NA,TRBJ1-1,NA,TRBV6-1,CASSEQGELYTEAFF,TGTGCCAGCAGTGAACAGGGAGAGTTGTACACTGAAGCTTTCTTT
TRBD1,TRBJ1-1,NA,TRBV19,CASSLTGASTEAFF,TGTGCCAGTAGTCTGACAGGGGCGAGCACTGAAGCTTTCTTT
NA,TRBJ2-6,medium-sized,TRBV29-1,CSVPDVSGANVLTF,TGCAGCGTCCCCGACGTCTCTGGGGCCAACGTCCTGACTTTC
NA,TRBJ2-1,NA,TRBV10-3,CAISESRPGSHNEQFF,TGTGCCATCAGTGAGTCGAGACCTGGATCCCACAATGAGCAGTTCTTC
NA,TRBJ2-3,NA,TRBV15,CTTSRVGDTQYF,TGTACCACCAGCAGAGTAGGAGATACGCAGTATTTT
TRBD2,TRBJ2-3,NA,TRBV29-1,CSVEGLAGDGTDTQYF,TGCAGCGTTGAAGGACTAGCGGGGGACGGGACAGATACGCAGTATTTT
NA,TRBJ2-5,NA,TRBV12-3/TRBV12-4,CASTPGFSGGRTQYF,TGTGCCAGCACCCCGGGATTTTCTGGGGGTAGGACCCAGTACTTC
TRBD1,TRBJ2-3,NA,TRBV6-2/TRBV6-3,CASSTGTGSTDTQYF,TGTGCCAGCAGTACCGGGACAGGGTCGACAGATACGCAGTATTTT
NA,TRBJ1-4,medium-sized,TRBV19,CASQTAALNEKLFF,TGTGCCAGTCAGACAGCGGCCCTTAATGAAAAACTGTTTTTT
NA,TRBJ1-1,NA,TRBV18,CASSPRTGGTEAFF,TGTGCCAGCTCACCCCGGACGGGAGGCACTGAAGCTTTCTTT
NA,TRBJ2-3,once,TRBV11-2,CASSLGPGRDTQYF,TGTGCCAGCAGCCTCGGGCCCGGGCGAGATACGCAGTATTTT
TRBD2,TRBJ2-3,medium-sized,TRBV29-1,CSVEVAGDGTDTQYF,TGCAGCGTTGAGGTAGCGGGGGACGGGACAGATACGCAGTATTTT
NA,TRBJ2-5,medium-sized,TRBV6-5,CASSYSETQYF,TGTGCCAGCAGTTACTCGGAGACCCAGTACTTC
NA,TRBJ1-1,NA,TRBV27,CASRNPRGTEAFF,TGTGCCAGCAGAAACCCCCGGGGCACTGAAGCTTTCTTT
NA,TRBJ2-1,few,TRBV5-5,CASRKQGYNEQFF,TGTGCCAGCAGAAAGCAGGGGTACAATGAGCAGTTCTTC
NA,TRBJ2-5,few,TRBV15,CATRQDSPYGETQYF,TGTGCCACCAGACAGGACTCACCTTATGGGGAGACCCAGTACTTC
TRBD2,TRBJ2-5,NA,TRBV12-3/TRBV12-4,CASSFRSRGFGLAGPQETQYF,TGTGCCAGCAGTTTTAGGTCGAGGGGGTTTGGACTAGCGGGGCCCCAAGAGACCCAGTACTTC
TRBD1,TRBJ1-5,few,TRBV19,CASSIITGDQPQHF,TGTGCCAGTAGTATAATAACAGGGGATCAGCCCCAGCATTTT
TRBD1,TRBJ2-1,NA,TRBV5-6,CASSFPMTGARNEQFF,TGTGCCAGCAGCTTCCCCATGACAGGGGCAAGAAATGAGCAGTTCTTC
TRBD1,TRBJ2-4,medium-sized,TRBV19,CASSAGGTPSKNIQYF,TGTGCCAGTAGTGCAGGGGGAACCCCATCCAAAAACATTCAGTACTTC
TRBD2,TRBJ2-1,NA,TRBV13,CASSSWELSGGASNEQFF,TGTGCCAGCAGCTCCTGGGAGCTGAGCGGGGGGGCATCCAATGAGCAGTTCTTC
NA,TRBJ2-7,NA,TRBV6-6,CASSYVGDEQYF,TGTGCCAGCAGTTACGTAGGGGACGAGCAGTACTTC
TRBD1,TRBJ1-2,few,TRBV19,CASRLGTGFGYTF,TGTGCCAGTAGACTCGGGACAGGGTTTGGCTACACCTTC
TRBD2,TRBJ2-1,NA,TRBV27,CASKGKAGGPREEQFF,TGTGCCAGCAAGGGTAAAGCGGGGGGGCCCAGGGAGGAGCAGTTCTTC
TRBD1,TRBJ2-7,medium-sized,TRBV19,CASSILWTGDTYEQYF,TGTGCCAGTAGTATCCTCTGGACAGGGGACACCTACGAGCAGTACTTC
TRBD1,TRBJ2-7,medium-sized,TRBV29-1,CSVETGQGGGTYEQYF,TGCAGCGTCGAAACCGGACAGGGGGGAGGGACCTACGAGCAGTACTTC